The 5 T cell receptor beta chains presented below share a single source sample, sequenced in a study of CD8+CD57+ T cells in acquired aplastic anemia. Sequencing involved patients with CD8+CD57+ cell expansion previously shown by flow cytometry. For CDR3 and TCR beta VDJ profiling, genomic DNA was the template used. TCRdb recomputed calls from the reads with MiXCR, one row per CDR3 protein. The profile shows some 200,000 distinct CDR3 sequences, under 55% of them singletons. Sequenced material: sorted CD4+, CD8+, or CD8+CD57+ T cells (not recorded which) from PBMCs. Every receptor here comes from a human donor with aplastic anemia.

The chain is built from TRBV7-9 and TRBJ1-4; no definite D call. Deletions cut 3 bases from V and 15 bases from J, with 11 bases between. The germline V gene has CDR1 SEHNR and CDR2 FQNEAQ (reference sequence). CDR3 length equals 11 residues. The chain's CDR3 is CASSFGREMFF. The DNA of the CDR3 is TGTGCCAGCAGCTTCGGGAGGGAGATGTTTTTT.

This clonotype was seen a handful of times. The chain joins TRBV19 to TRBJ2-7, with D uncertain. The CDR3 is 11 amino acids. Germline CDR1 is LNHDA and CDR2 is SQIVND (reference sequence). The V and J ends lost 3 bases and 3 bases respectively, with 3 bases between them. CDR3 loop: CASSMGYEQYF. CDR3 sequence (DNA): TGTGCCAGTAGTATGGGCTACGAGCAGTACTTC.

V usage is TRBV12-3 or TRBV12-4 and J usage is TRBJ1-5; D not certain. V gave up 3 bases and J gave up 7 bases, with 10 bases separating them. The CDR3 runs 13 residues. CDR3 loop: CASSFEGLQPQHF. Written as DNA, the CDR3 is TGTGCCAGCAGTTTTGAGGGCTTACAGCCCCAGCATTTT.

This clonotype was picked up many times. The genes are TRBV7-9 and TRBJ1-6; D ambiguous. V shed 5 bases and J shed 5 bases, with 4 bases lying between them. CDR3 length: 12 amino acids. Germline CDR1 reads SEHNR; CDR2 reads FQNEAQ (reference sequence). The CDR3 here is CASSVNNSPLHF. The CDR3 coding sequence is TGTGCCAGCAGCGTAAATAATTCACCCCTCCACTTT. Supplemented by reference TRBV7-9 and TRBJ1-6, the full variable domain reads DTGVSQNPRHKITKRGQNVTFRCDPISEHNRLYWYRQTLGQGPEFLTYFQNEAQLEKSRLLSDRFSAERPKGSFSTLEIQRTEQGDSAMYLCASSVNNSPLHFGNGTRLTVT.

The V and J genes are TRBV19 and TRBJ2-2; possible D gene TRBD1, 6 bases. V was clipped by 1 base and J by 5 bases, with 8 bases between them. This CDR3 is 14 amino acids long. Germline V lookup: CDR1 LNHDA, CDR2 SQIVND (reference sequence). The CDR3 region is CASSIGTATGELFF. CDR3 DNA sequence: TGTGCCAGTAGTATAGGGACAGCTACCGGGGAGCTGTTTTTT. The variable domain in full, with the rest retrieved from reference TRBV19 and TRBJ2-2, is DGGITQSPKYLFRKEGQNVTLSCEQNLNHDAMYWYRQDPGQGLRLIYYSQIVNDFQKGDIAEGYSVSREKKESFPLTVTSAQKNPTAFYLCASSIGTATGELFFGEGSRLTVL.